These 10 T cell receptor beta chains came from one sample sequenced in a study of neurological immune-mediated disorders. Via MiXCR, TCRdb re-called the 5' RACE reads, giving one row per CDR3 protein. In the table there are around 76,000 distinct CDR3 sequences, about 9.4% of which are singletons. The time point was: longitudinal time-point 1 (baseline). Sequenced input: PBMCs. These receptors were collected from a man aged 25-45 years in good health.

Only a few counts were recorded for this clonotype. This chain links TRBV7-6 with TRBJ1-1; D ambiguous. In germline, CDR1 is SGHVS, CDR2 FNYEAQ. With 5 bases removed from V and 1 base from J, the gap between germline ends came to 8 bases. This CDR3 comprises 13 residues. In DNA, the CDR3 is TGTGCCAGCAGCCGTCAAAGGAACACTGAAGCTTTCTTT. This codes for CASSRQRNTEAFF. Full variable domain (rest looked up from reference TRBV7-6 and TRBJ1-1): GAGVSQSPRYKVTKRGQDVALRCDPISGHVSLYWYRQALGQGPEFLTYFNYEAQQDKSGLPNDRFSAERPEGSISTLTIQRTEQRDSAMYRCASSRQRNTEAFFGQGTRLTVV.

This clonotype was detected many times. The chain links TRBV12-3 or TRBV12-4 to TRBJ2-1; D may correspond to TRBD1 or TRBD2 (6 bases each). The CDR3 loop spans 15 amino acids. The germline V and J ends were trimmed by 4 bases and 7 bases, with 17 bases remaining between them. CDR3 residues: CASSWGGGGQNEQFF. The CDR3 nucleotides read TGTGCCAGCAGTTGGGGTGGAGGGGGTCAGAATGAGCAGTTCTTC.

In its sample, this clonotype was seen many times. The rearrangement uses TRBV20-1 and TRBJ1-4, with D hard to call. The length of the CDR3 is 15 residues. Trimming pared 6 bases from V and 0 bases from J, leaving 14 bases between. CDR1 is DFQATT, CDR2 SNEGSKA, per germline (reference sequence). CDR3 amino acids: CSAGITRATNEKLFF. The CDR3 bases are TGCAGTGCCGGTATCACGCGCGCAACTAATGAAAAACTGTTTTTT.

This clonotype has ten or more counts. The J gene is TRBJ1-6, the V gene TRBV21-1; no check of the table's D call, TRBD1, against the DNA was made. TRBV21-1 is shown as a pseudogene. The CDR3 spans 16 residues. In DNA, the CDR3 is TGTGCCAGCAGCCCGGGCAGGGGGCGGCAAGATTCACCCCTCCACTTT. It yields the protein CASSPGRGRQDSPLHF.

This clonotype was seen many times. The chain combines TRBV11-2 with TRBJ2-6; tentatively, D is TRBD2 (6 bases). The CDR3 loop spans 17 amino acids. The germline gives CDR1 SGHAT, CDR2 FQNNGV. Trimming took off 4 bases at V and 4 bases at J, with 17 bases between the two ends. CDR3 sequence (DNA): TGTGCCAGCAGCTCTCGCTTTGGAGGGGTGGGGGCCAACGTCCTGACTTTC. Its protein is CASSSRFGGVGANVLTF.

This clonotype was detected many times. The CDR3 DNA is TGTGCCACCAGTGATCCAAGCCACGGGTGGAGTACGCAGTATTTT. Its translation is CATSDPSHGWSTQYF. This chain uses TRBV24-1 with TRBJ2-3; D not certain. V lost 3 bases and J lost 8, with 17 bases in between. CDR3 length equals 15 residues. Germline V gene data show CDR1 as KGHDR and CDR2 as SFDVKD.

This clonotype was counted ten times or more. The chain recombines TRBV15 with TRBJ1-5, with D maybe TRBD1 (6 bases). The CDR3 extends over 12 amino acids. Trimming stripped 0 bases from V and 15 bases from J, with 12 bases between. Germline CDR1 reads LNHNV; CDR2 reads YYDKDF (reference sequence). CDR3 loop: CATSRDFGRGHF. CDR3 DNA sequence: TGTGCCACCAGCAGAGATTTTGGCAGGGGGCATTTT. Combining the CDR3 with reference TRBV15 and TRBJ1-5 gives the whole variable domain DAMVIQNPRYQVTQFGKPVTLSCSQTLNHNVMYWYQQKSSQAPKLLFHYYDKDFNNEADTPDNFQSRRPNTSFCFLDIRSPGLGDTAMYLCATSRDFGRGHFGDGTRLSIL.

This clonotype has at least ten counts. This sequence joins TRBV20-1 and TRBJ2-3, with 8 positions matching TRBD2. Germline CDR1 and CDR2: DFQATT and SNEGSKA (reference sequence). CDR3 length equals 15 residues. J lost 2 bases, V lost 5 bases, and 9 bases had no gene match. Written as DNA, the CDR3 is TGCAGTGCTTACCCCGGGACTAGGGACACAGATACGCAGTATTTT. Its translation is CSAYPGTRDTDTQYF.

Many counts were recorded for this clonotype. The rearrangement joins TRBV6-5 to TRBJ2-7; 9 nucleotides agree with TRBD2. The V and J ends lost 2 bases and 1 base, in that order; junction bases with no gene match: 3. In germline, CDR1 is MNHEY, CDR2 SVGAGI. The CDR3 loop spans 15 amino acids. The CDR3 coding sequence is TGTGCCAGCAGTTACGCTAGCGGGGAATCCTACGAGCAGTACTTC. It codes for CASSYASGESYEQYF.

This clonotype came up many times. This rearrangement joins TRBV6-6 to TRBJ2-1; 12 bases align to TRBD2. V lost 7 bases and J lost 7; bases outside the gene matches: 8. This CDR3 spans 15 amino acids. Germline assignment: CDR1 MNHNY and CDR2 SVGAGI (reference sequence). The CDR3 bases are TGTGCCAGCAAACGAGGCGGACTAGCGGGGAATGAGCAGTTCTTC. Translated: CASKRGGLAGNEQFF.